Presented here are 22 T cell receptor beta chains from one specimen sequenced in a study of Ad26.COV2.S vaccination and SARS-CoV-2 variants. The data were produced by immunoSEQ multiplex PCR, yet TCRdb's version contains in-frame clones alone and is incomplete. The table shows around 370,000 clones, with about 91% occurring only once. Sequenced material: peripheral blood, taken after recovery from COVID-19. These receptors were collected from a human donor who had recovered from COVID-19.

The chain carries TRBV19 and TRBJ2-2; D perhaps matches TRBD2 (7 bases). Germline-derived CDR1 and CDR2 are LNHDA and SQIVND (reference sequence). This CDR3 has 14 amino acids. Deletions cut 6 bases from V and 8 bases from J, with 16 bases between. CDR3 in amino acids: CASRTVQGGGELFF. CDR3 in DNA: TGTGCCAGTAGGACCGTACAGGGAGGGGGGGAGCTGTTTTTT.

The genes are TRBV6-5 and TRBJ1-6; D is ambiguous. From germline, CDR1 is MNHEY and CDR2 SVGAGI. Trimming removed 2 bases from V and 7 bases from J, with 9 bases in between. The CDR3 is 14 amino acids. CDR3 sequence (DNA): TGTGCCAGCAGTTACAGGGTTTCGAATTCACCCCTCCACTTT. Residues: CASSYRVSNSPLHF.

This clone was counted once. The genes are TRBV7-2 and TRBJ1-3, with D tentatively TRBD1 (6 bases). The CDR3 has 14 residues. V gave up 6 bases and J gave up 1 base, with 10 bases separating them. CDR1 is SGHTA, CDR2 FQGNSA, per germline. The CDR3 protein is CASRFTGSGNTIYF. CDR3 nucleotide sequence: TGTGCCAGCAGATTTACAGGGTCTGGAAACACCATATATTTT.

The chain combines TRBV9 with TRBJ1-2; D remains ambiguous. Germline lookup yields CDR1 SGDLS and CDR2 YYNGEE. CDR3 length equals 17 residues. The germline V and J ends were trimmed by 0 bases and 2 bases, with 17 bases remaining between them. The CDR3 nucleotides read TGTGCCAGCAGCGTAGCTACGGAGGTTATGACAAACTATGGCTACACCTTC. As protein: CASSVATEVMTNYGYTF. The full variable domain, with the rest looked up from reference TRBV9 and TRBJ1-2, is DSGVTQTPKHLITATGQRVTLRCSPRSGDLSVYWYQQSLDQGLQFLIQYYNGEERAKGNILERFSAQQFPDLHSELNLSSLELGDSALYFCASSVATEVMTNYGYTFGSGTRLTVV.

This rearrangement joins TRBV19 to TRBJ1-5, with a weak D call TRBD1 (6 bases). Germline V gives CDR1 LNHDA, CDR2 SQIVND (reference sequence). Trimming removed 1 base from V and 1 base from J, with 11 bases in between. The length of the CDR3 is 16 residues. The CDR3 reads CASSIVGGPSNQPQHF. The CDR3 DNA reads as TGTGCCAGTAGTATAGTGGGGGGGCCGAGCAATCAGCCCCAGCATTTT.

V and J are TRBV10-3 and TRBJ1-2; 9 nucleotides match TRBD1. Germline V gene lookup returns CDR1 ENHRY and CDR2 SYGVKD. Trimming removed 6 bases from V and 7 bases from J; junction bases left unmatched: 6. The CDR3 contains 13 residues. CDR3 in DNA: TGTGCCATCAGGGAGACAGGGGGAGGTGGCTACACCTTC. It codes for CAIRETGGGGYTF.

The CDR3 coding sequence is TGTGCCAGCAGGGCCGGGACAGGGGGCACTGAAGCTTTCTTT. Its protein product is CASRAGTGGTEAFF. The chain couples TRBV2 to TRBJ1-1, with 11 bases matching TRBD1. With V trimmed by 6 bases and J by 4 bases, 4 bases remained unmatched. This CDR3 has 14 residues. Germline CDR1 SNHLY, CDR2 FYNNEI. The full variable domain, with the rest looked up from reference TRBV2 and TRBJ1-1, is EPEVTQTPSHQVTQMGQEVILRCVPISNHLYFYWYRQILGQKVEFLVSFYNNEISEKSEIFDDQFSVERPDGSNFTLKIRSTKLEDSAMYFCASRAGTGGTEAFFGQGTRLTVV.

V gene TRBV2 combines with J gene TRBJ1-2; D unresolved. Germline values: CDR1 SNHLY, CDR2 FYNNEI. Between the trimmed V and J ends, which lost 6 bases and 0 bases, there was a span of 11 bases. The CDR3 spans 14 residues. In DNA, the CDR3 is TGTGCCAGCAGCCCCCCCACAGCTAACTATGGCTACACCTTC. It is translated as CASSPPTANYGYTF.

The V and J genes are TRBV5-1 and TRBJ2-5; 13 bases are a match to TRBD2. V was clipped by 2 bases and J by 3 bases; unmatched bases: 4. The CDR3 has 16 residues. Per germline, CDR1 SGHRS and CDR2 YFSETQ. This CDR3 is CASSFTSGGAEETQYF. CDR3 sequence (DNA): TGCGCCAGCAGCTTTACTAGCGGGGGGGCCGAAGAGACCCAGTACTTC.

The CDR3 sequence: CASSSTTGTGGTGELFF. As DNA, the CDR3 is TGTGCCAGCAGCTCCACCACCGGGACAGGGGGTACCGGGGAGCTGTTTTTT. The chain couples TRBV7-9 to TRBJ2-2; the match to TRBD1 covers 11 bases. The CDR3 consists of 17 residues. CDR1 is SEHNR and CDR2 is FQNEAQ in the germline V gene (reference sequence). The ends lost 4 bases at V and 5 bases at J; junction bases unmatched: 9. The variable domain in full, with the rest retrieved from reference TRBV7-9 and TRBJ2-2, is DTGVSQNPRHKITKRGQNVTFRCDPISEHNRLYWYRQTLGQGPEFLTYFQNEAQLEKSRLLSDRFSAERPKGSFSTLEIQRTEQGDSAMYLCASSSTTGTGGTGELFFGEGSRLTVL.

This clone occurred a few times. V usage is TRBV4-3 and J usage is TRBJ1-2; D gene ambiguous. V lost 0 bases to trimming and J lost 4 bases, with 9 bases between them. This CDR3 region has 14 residues. The germline gives CDR1 LGHNA, CDR2 YSLEER. In DNA, the CDR3 is TGCGCCAGCAGCCAAGACGTGGGATTCTATGGCTACACCTTC. Translating it yields CASSQDVGFYGYTF.

The chain couples TRBV5-8 to TRBJ1-5; 7 positions agree with TRBD1. V lost 4 bases to trimming and J lost 9 bases; unmatched junction nucleotides: 10. The V gene's germline CDR1 is SGHTS and CDR2 YDEGEE. This CDR3 spans 14 amino acids. CDR3 sequence reads: CASSERTGGWPQHF. The CDR3 nucleotides read TGTGCCAGCAGCGAGAGGACAGGTGGTTGGCCCCAGCATTTT.

The sample holds one count of this clone. The genes are TRBV4-1 and TRBJ2-3; 8 nucleotides line up with TRBD1. CDR1 is MGHRA, CDR2 YSYEKL, per germline. The CDR3 runs to 14 residues. J lost 5 bases, V lost 2 bases, and 3 bases had no gene match. The CDR3 DNA reads TGCGCCAGCAGCCAATCAGGGGGCGAAGATACGCAGTATTTT. This sequence encodes CASSQSGGEDTQYF.

The CDR3 DNA reads TGTGCCAGCAGTTCGGCGGGCGCTGGGGCCAACGTCCTGACTTTC. Its protein product is CASSSAGAGANVLTF. The V call is TRBV6-5, the J call TRBJ2-6; perhaps TRBD2 as D (5 bases). The CDR3 spans 15 residues. Trimming pared 4 bases from V and 2 bases from J, leaving 9 bases between. The germline V gene encodes CDR1 MNHEY and CDR2 SVGAGI.

The V and J genes are TRBV5-1 and TRBJ2-3, with D hard to call. Trimming took off 0 bases at V and 0 bases at J, with 14 bases between the two ends. From germline, CDR1 is SGHRS and CDR2 YFSETQ. This CDR3 comprises 17 residues. The CDR3 sequence: CASSLDPGPWSTDTQYF. The CDR3 DNA reads TGCGCCAGCAGCTTGGACCCTGGGCCGTGGAGCACAGATACGCAGTATTTT.

The V and J genes are TRBV2 and TRBJ1-2; D may be TRBD1 (6 bases). There are 13 residues in the CDR3. Germline V gene sequence: CDR1 SNHLY, CDR2 FYNNEI. Trimming stripped 6 bases from V and 5 bases from J, with 13 bases between. The CDR3 nucleotides are TGTGCCAGCAGCTCGGCAAGGGGGTATGGCTACACCTTC. This gives the protein CASSSARGYGYTF.

The rearrangement uses TRBV2 and TRBJ1-3, with D possibly TRBD1 on 6 matching bases. The germline gives CDR1 SNHLY, CDR2 FYNNEI. This CDR3 comprises 13 residues. Trimming cost V 10 bases and J 8 bases, with 18 bases left between them. The CDR3 region is CANPGTTGDTIYF. CDR3 coding DNA: TGTGCCAACCCCGGGACAACCGGGGACACCATATATTTT.

The J gene is TRBJ1-2, the V gene TRBV13; D not certain. Trimming left V 1 base short and J 7 bases short, with 10 bases between. The germline V gene encodes CDR1 PRHDT and CDR2 FYEKMQ (reference sequence). The CDR3 consists of 13 residues. The DNA of the CDR3 is TGTGCCAGCAGCTTAGCACAGAGCCGTGGCTACACCTTC. Translated, it gives CASSLAQSRGYTF. Looking up the rest from reference TRBV13 and TRBJ1-2 gives the full variable domain: AAGVIQSPRHLIKEKRETATLKCYPIPRHDTVYWYQQGPGQDPQFLISFYEKMQSDKGSIPDRFSAQQFSDYHSELNMSSLELGDSALYFCASSLAQSRGYTFGSGTRLTVV.

The chain employs TRBV6-5 and TRBJ1-6, with D possibly matching TRBD1 (5 bases). V gave up 6 bases and J gave up 7 bases, with 13 bases separating them. Germline values: CDR1 MNHEY, CDR2 SVGAGI. The CDR3 runs 14 residues. The CDR3 reads CASRARGGNSPLHF. The CDR3 bases are TGTGCCAGCAGAGCAAGGGGTGGAAATTCACCCCTCCACTTT.

This rearrangement joins TRBV4-1 to TRBJ1-1; 9 nucleotides match TRBD1. This CDR3 is built from 15 residues. Losses at the gene ends were 5 bases for V and 4 bases for J; bases not matched to a gene: 8. Germline CDR1 and CDR2: MGHRA and YSYEKL. The CDR3 nucleotides read TGCGCCAGCAGCAGGACCGGGACAGGGCGCACTGAAGCTTTCTTT. It is translated as CASSRTGTGRTEAFF.

The CDR3 DNA reads TGCGCCAGCAGCTTGGGGGTGGGCCAAGAGACCCAGTACTTC. It translates to CASSLGVGQETQYF. This chain connects TRBV5-1 to TRBJ2-5, with D hard to call. Germline loops: CDR1 SGHRS, CDR2 YFSETQ. V was shortened by 0 bases and J by 1 base, with 7 bases between the two germline ends. This CDR3 is 14 amino acids long.

The genes are TRBV6-2 or TRBV6-3 and TRBJ1-1; 8 bases are a match to TRBD1. The V gene's germline CDR1 is MNHEY and CDR2 SVGEGT. V lost 0 bases to trimming and J lost 3 bases; unmatched junction nucleotides: 21. CDR3 length equals 21 residues. CDR3 sequence reads: CASSYSIWRPGNRGFDTEAFF. In nucleotides, the CDR3 is TGTGCCAGCAGTTACTCGATATGGCGCCCTGGGAACAGGGGGTTTGACACTGAAGCTTTCTTT.